What follows is one T cell receptor beta chain and its context. Its antigen is undetermined. The entry originates in a study of vaccination and CD4 T cells after COVID-19. The treatment was: approximately 10-day PBMC culture with coronavirus spike peptide pools or control peptides (ViraFEST assay). The study sequenced cultured CD4+ T cell DNA using the Oncomine TCR Beta short-read assay. TCRdb itself ran the PCR reads through MiXCR, one entry per CDR3 protein. The data contain 9,500 to 13,000 distinct CDR3 sequences, less than 65% of them seen just once; the ten biggest clones take up about 27%. Study-wide findings and caveats: Going from about 22 to 38, median SARS-CoV-2-reactive clonotypes did not rise significantly.

V was clipped by 2 bases and J by 7 bases; unmatched bases: 5. The CDR3 covers 14 residues. CDR1 DFQATT and CDR2 SNEGSKA come from the germline V gene (reference sequence). The gene calls are TRBV20-1 and TRBJ2-2; 9 bases agree with TRBD1. The clonotype comes from a human donor who had recovered from COVID-19. This material consisted of CD4+ T cells from blood, cultured in vitro, taken before SARS-CoV-2 vaccination. CDR3 nucleotides: TGCAGTGCTAGATCGGACAGGGGAGGCGGGGAGCTGTTTTTT. Protein: CSARSDRGGGELFF.